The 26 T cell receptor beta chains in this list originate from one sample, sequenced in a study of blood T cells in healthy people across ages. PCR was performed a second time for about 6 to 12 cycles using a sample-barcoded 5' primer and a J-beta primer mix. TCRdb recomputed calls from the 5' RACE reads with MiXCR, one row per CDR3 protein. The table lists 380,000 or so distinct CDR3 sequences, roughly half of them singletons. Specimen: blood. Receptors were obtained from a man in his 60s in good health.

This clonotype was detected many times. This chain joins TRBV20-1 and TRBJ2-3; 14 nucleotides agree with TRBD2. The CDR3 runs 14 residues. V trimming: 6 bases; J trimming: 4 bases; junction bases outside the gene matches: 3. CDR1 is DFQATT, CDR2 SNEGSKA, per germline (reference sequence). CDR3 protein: CSAPGLAGADTQYF. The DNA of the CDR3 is TGCAGTGCCCCGGGACTAGCGGGAGCAGATACGCAGTATTTT.

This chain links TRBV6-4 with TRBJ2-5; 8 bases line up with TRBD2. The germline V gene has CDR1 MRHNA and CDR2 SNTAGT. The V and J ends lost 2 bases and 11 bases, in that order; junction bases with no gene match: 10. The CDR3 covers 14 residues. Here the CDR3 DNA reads TGTGCCAGCAGTGACGGACTAGCCAGCAATGAGCAGTACTTC. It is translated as CASSDGLASNEQYF.

CDR3 sequence: CASSSDSFGTGELFF. CDR3 nucleotides: TGTGCCAGCAGCTCGGACAGTTTCGGCACCGGGGAGCTGTTTTTT. The chain uses TRBV28 and TRBJ2-2; perhaps TRBD1 as D (6 bases). Germline V CDR1 and CDR2: MDHEN, SYDVKM. Deletions cut 6 bases from V and 4 bases from J, with 15 bases between. This CDR3 contains 15 residues.

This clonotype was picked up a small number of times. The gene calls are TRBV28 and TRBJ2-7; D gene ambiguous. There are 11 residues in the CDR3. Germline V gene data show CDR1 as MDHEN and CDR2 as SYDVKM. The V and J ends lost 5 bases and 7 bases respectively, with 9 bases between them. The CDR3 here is CASSLTREQYF. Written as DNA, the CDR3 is TGTGCCAGCAGTCTAACGCGGGAGCAGTACTTC.

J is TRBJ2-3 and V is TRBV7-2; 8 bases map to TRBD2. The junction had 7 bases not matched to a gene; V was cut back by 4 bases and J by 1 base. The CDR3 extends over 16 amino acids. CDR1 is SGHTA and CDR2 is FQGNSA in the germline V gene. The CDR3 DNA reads TGTGCCAGCAGCTCCCACGGGACTAGTCGCACAGATACGCAGTATTTT. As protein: CASSSHGTSRTDTQYF. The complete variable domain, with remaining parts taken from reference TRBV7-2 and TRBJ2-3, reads GAGVSQSPSNKVTEKGKDVELRCDPISGHTALYWYRQSLGQGLEFLIYFQGNSAPDKSGLPSDRFSAERTGGSVSTLTIQRTQQEDSAVYLCASSSHGTSRTDTQYFGPGTRLTVL.

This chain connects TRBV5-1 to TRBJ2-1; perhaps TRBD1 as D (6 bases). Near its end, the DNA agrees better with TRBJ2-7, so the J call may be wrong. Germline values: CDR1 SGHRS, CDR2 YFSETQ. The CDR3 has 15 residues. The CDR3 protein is CASSKQGRGSYEQYF. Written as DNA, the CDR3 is TGCGCCAGCAGCAAACAGGGTAGGGGTTCCTACGAGCAGTACTTC.

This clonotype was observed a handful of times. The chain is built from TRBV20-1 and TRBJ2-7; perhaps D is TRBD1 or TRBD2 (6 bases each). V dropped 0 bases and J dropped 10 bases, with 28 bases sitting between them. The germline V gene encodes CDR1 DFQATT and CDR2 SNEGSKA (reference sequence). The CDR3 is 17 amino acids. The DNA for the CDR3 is TGCAGTGCTAGAGATTTACATACCACCAGCGCCCCGGGGGCCCAGTACTTC. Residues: CSARDLHTTSAPGAQYF.

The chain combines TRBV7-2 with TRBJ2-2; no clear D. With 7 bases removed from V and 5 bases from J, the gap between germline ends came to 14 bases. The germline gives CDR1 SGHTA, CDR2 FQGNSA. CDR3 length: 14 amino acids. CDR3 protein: CASTPRPGTGELFF. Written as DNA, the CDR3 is TGTGCCAGCACCCCACGGCCCGGGACCGGGGAGCTGTTTTTT.

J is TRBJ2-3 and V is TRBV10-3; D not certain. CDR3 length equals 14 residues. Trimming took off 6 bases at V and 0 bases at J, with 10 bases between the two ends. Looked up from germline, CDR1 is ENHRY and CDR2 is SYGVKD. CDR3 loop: CAISKKQSTDTQYF. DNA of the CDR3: TGTGCCATCAGCAAGAAACAGAGCACAGATACGCAGTATTTT.

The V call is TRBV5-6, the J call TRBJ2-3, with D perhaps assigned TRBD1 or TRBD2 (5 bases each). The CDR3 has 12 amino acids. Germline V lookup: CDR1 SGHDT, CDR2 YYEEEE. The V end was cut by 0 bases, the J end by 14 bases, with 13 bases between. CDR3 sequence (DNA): TGTGCCAGCAGCTTGGTAGGGACGGTATCGTATTTT. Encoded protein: CASSLVGTVSYF. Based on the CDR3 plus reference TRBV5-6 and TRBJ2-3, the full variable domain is DAGVTQSPTHLIKTRGQQVTLRCSPKSGHDTVSWYQQALGQGPQFIFQYYEEEERQRGNFPDRFSGHQFPNYSSELNVNALLLGDSALYLCASSLVGTVSYFGPGTRLTVL.

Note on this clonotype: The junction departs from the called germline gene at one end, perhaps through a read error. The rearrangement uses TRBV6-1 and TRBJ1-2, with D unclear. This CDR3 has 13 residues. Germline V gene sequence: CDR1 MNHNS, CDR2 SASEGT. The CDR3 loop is CASGEGGNYGYTF. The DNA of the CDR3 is TGTGCCAGCGGTGAAGGCGGTAACTATGGCTACACCTTC.

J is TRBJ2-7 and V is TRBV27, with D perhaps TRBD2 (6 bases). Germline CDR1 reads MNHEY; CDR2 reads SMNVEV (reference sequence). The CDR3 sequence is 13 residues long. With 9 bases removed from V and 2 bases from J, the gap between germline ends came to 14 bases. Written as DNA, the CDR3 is TGTGCCAGTCGAAGGGCGGGGACCTACGAGCAGTACTTC. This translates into CASRRAGTYEQYF.

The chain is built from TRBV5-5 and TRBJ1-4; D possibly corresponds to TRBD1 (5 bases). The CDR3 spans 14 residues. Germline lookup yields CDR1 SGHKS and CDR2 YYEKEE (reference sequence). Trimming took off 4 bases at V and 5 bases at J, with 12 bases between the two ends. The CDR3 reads CASSQGPTNEKLFF. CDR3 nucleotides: TGTGCCAGCAGCCAGGGACCGACGAATGAAAAACTGTTTTTT.

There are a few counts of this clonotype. The CDR3 nucleotides are TGCGCCAGCAGTGAGCCGGACGTTAGCTCCTACGAGCAGTACTTC. Translating it yields CASSEPDVSSYEQYF. The chain links TRBV10-2 to TRBJ2-7, with D hard to call. This CDR3 contains 15 residues. V dropped 2 bases and J dropped 0 bases, with 11 bases sitting between them. CDR1 and CDR2 (germline): WSHSY, SAAADI.

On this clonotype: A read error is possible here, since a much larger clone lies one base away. CDR3 nucleotide sequence: TGTGCCAGCAGTTACCCGAGCTATGGCTACACCTTC. This translates into CASSYPSYGYTF. The chain carries TRBV6-2 or TRBV6-3 and TRBJ1-2; D is ambiguous. With 2 bases removed from V and 4 bases from J, the gap between germline ends came to 5 bases. Germline CDR1 MNHEY, CDR2 SVGEGT. The CDR3 loop spans 12 amino acids.

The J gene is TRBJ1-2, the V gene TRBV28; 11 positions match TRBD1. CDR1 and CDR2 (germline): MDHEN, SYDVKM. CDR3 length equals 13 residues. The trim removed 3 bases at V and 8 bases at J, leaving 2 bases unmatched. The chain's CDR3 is CASSFRDRGGYTF. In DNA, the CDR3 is TGTGCCAGCAGTTTCCGGGACAGGGGGGGCTACACCTTC.

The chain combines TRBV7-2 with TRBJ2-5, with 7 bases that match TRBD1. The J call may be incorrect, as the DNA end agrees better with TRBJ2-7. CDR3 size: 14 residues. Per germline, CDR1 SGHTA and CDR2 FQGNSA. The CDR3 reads CASSSTGVHYEQYF. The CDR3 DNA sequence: TGTGCCAGCAGCTCAACAGGGGTTCACTACGAGCAGTACTTC.

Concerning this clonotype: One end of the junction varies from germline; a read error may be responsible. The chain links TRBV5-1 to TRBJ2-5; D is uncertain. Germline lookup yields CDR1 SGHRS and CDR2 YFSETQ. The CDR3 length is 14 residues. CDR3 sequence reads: CASSLGPLQETQNF. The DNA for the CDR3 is TGCGCCAGCAGCTTGGGTCCCCTCCAAGAGACCCAGAACTTC.

In nucleotides, the CDR3 is TGTGCCAGCGAAGGGGGGACTCATTCACCCCTCCACTTT. Translated, it gives CASEGGTHSPLHF. The V gene is TRBV6-2 or TRBV6-3, the J gene TRBJ1-6, with D possibly matching TRBD1 (6 bases). The CDR3 totals 13 residues. Trimming shortened V by 8 bases and J by 8 bases, and 13 bases separated the two germline ends. Germline V CDR1 and CDR2: MNHEY, SVGEGT.

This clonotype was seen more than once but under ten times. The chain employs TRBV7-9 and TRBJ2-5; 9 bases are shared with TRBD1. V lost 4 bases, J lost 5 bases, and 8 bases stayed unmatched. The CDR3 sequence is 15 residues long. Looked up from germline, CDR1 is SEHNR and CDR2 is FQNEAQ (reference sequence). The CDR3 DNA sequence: TGTGCCAGCAGCTCTGGGACAGGGCGGGCCGAGACCCAGTACTTC. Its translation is CASSSGTGRAETQYF.

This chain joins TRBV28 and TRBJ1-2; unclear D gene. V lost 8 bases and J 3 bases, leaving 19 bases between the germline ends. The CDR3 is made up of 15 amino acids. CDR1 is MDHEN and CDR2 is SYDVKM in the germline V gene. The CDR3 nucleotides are TGTGCCAGCTACCGCCTGTTTGGAAAGGACTATGGCTACACCTTC. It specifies CASYRLFGKDYGYTF.

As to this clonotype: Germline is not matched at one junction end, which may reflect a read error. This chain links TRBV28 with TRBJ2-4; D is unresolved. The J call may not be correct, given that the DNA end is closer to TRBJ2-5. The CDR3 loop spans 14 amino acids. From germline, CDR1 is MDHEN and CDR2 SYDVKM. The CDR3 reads CAGSLRTHQETQYF. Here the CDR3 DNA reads TGTGCCGGCAGTTTGAGAACTCATCAAGAGACCCAGTACTTC.

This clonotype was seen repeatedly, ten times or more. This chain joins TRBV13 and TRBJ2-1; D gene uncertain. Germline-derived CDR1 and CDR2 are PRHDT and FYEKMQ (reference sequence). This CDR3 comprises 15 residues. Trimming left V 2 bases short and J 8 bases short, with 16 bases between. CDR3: CASSLPRKAFDEQFF. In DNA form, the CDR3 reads TGTGCCAGCAGCTTACCCAGGAAAGCTTTCGATGAGCAGTTCTTC.

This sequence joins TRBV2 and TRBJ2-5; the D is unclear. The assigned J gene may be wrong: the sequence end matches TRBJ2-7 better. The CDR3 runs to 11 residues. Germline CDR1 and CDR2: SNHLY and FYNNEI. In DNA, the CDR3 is TGTGCCAGCACCCGGGTGGGCGAGCAGTACTTC. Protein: CASTRVGEQYF.

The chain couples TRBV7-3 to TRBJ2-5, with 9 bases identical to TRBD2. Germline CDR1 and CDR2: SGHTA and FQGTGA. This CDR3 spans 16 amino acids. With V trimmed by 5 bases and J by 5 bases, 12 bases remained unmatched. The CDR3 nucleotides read TGTGCCAGCAGCCCCGGTCTAGCGGGAAGTCGTGAGACCCAGTACTTC. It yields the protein CASSPGLAGSRETQYF.

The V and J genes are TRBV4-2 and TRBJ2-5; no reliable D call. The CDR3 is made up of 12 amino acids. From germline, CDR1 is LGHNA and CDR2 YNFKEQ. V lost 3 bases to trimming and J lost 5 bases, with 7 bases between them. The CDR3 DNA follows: TGTGCCAGCAGCCACGAGGTGGAGACCCAGTACTTC. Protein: CASSHEVETQYF.